These 3 T cell receptor beta chains originate from one sample sequenced in a study of blood T cell repertoires in COVID-19. TCRdb's table, derived via immunoSEQ multiplex PCR, lists solely in-frame clones and lacks some. In the table there are about 190,000 clones, around four fifths of which are singletons. Sequencing was done on a sample of peripheral blood. These receptors were taken from a man aged 25-45 years with active or convalescent COVID-19.

The chain joins TRBV7-2 to TRBJ1-3, with D possibly matching TRBD1 (6 bases). The length of the CDR3 is 17 residues. CDR1 and CDR2 (germline): SGHTA, FQGNSA. Trimming took 1 base from V and 4 from J, leaving 17 bases between them. CDR3 in DNA: TGTGCCAGCAGCTTAGATCGGGGGGCGAGACCCGGAAACACCATATATTTT. Its protein product is CASSLDRGARPGNTIYF.

The chain couples TRBV19 to TRBJ1-5, with D unclear. The CDR3 spans 12 residues. V lost 7 bases and J lost 7, with 11 bases in between. CDR1 is LNHDA and CDR2 is SQIVND in the germline V gene (reference sequence). CDR3 protein: CASIVEVQPQHF. The CDR3 bases are TGTGCCAGTATCGTGGAGGTCCAGCCCCAGCATTTT.

The V gene is TRBV14, the J gene TRBJ1-2; no firm D call. This CDR3 contains 13 residues. The V end lost 4 bases, the J end lost 5 bases, and 11 bases lay between the germline ends. Germline CDR1 and CDR2: SGHDN and FVKESK. As DNA, the CDR3 is TGTGCCAGCAGCCTCTACGAAAAATATGGCTACACCTTC. Protein product: CASSLYEKYGYTF.